Shown below are 12 T cell receptor beta chains from a single sample sequenced in a study of cytomegalovirus exposure and HLA in healthy donors. The repertoire was sequenced with immunoSEQ multiplex PCR; TCRdb's copy has only in-frame clones and lacks some. The sample consists of around 230,000 clones, around 86% of them appearing once. Material for sequencing was PBMCs. These receptors came from a woman aged 25 to 39 in good health and CMV-seropositive.

The gene calls are TRBV30 and TRBJ2-2; the D is unclear. The germline gives CDR1 GTSNPN, CDR2 SVGIG (reference sequence). The CDR3 loop spans 13 amino acids. Between the trimmed V and J ends, which lost 1 base and 1 base, there was a span of 4 bases. CDR3 sequence: CAWSAGNTGELFF. CDR3 nucleotides: TGTGCCTGGAGTGCCGGGAACACCGGGGAGCTGTTTTTT. The variable domain in full, completed from reference TRBV30 and TRBJ2-2, reads SQTIHQWPATLVQPVGSPLSLECTVEGTSNPNLYWYRQAAGRGLQLLFYSVGIGQISSEVPQNLSASRPQDRQFILSSKKLLLSDSGFYLCAWSAGNTGELFFGEGSRLTVL.

The chain links TRBV6-1 to TRBJ1-2; D perhaps matches TRBD1 (5 bases). The CDR3 sequence is 10 residues long. Germline CDR1 and CDR2: MNHNS and SASEGT. V was cut by 6 bases and J by 7 bases, with 6 bases left in between. This CDR3 reads CASRGGGYTF. Here the CDR3 DNA reads TGTGCCAGCAGGGGGGGTGGCTACACCTTC.

Regarding this clone: Germline and junction disagree at one end, which may indicate a read error. The rearrangement links TRBV11-3 to TRBJ2-1, with D possibly matching TRBD2 (6 bases). Germline V gene data show CDR1 as SGHNT and CDR2 as YENEEA. The CDR3 runs 15 residues. In DNA, the CDR3 is TGTGCCAGCAGCTTAGATCTTTCGGCGGGGAGTAATCGGCTCTTC. Encoded protein: CASSLDLSAGSNRLF.

The rearrangement joins TRBV27 to TRBJ2-7; 14 positions agree with TRBD2. The ends lost 0 bases at V and 4 bases at J; junction bases unmatched: 8. From germline, CDR1 is MNHEY and CDR2 SMNVEV (reference sequence). CDR3 length equals 18 residues. The CDR3 loop is CASSLSDPGLAGVYEQYF. Here the CDR3 DNA reads TGTGCCAGCAGTTTATCGGACCCGGGACTAGCGGGAGTTTACGAGCAGTACTTC.

The chain is built from TRBV30 and TRBJ1-5; D is uncertain. The CDR3 has 14 residues. Trimming took off 0 bases at V and 1 base at J, with 7 bases between the two ends. CDR1 and CDR2 (germline): GTSNPN, SVGIG (reference sequence). The CDR3 DNA sequence: TGTGCCTGGAGTGTAGCCCGAAGCAATCAGCCCCAGCATTTT. Residues: CAWSVARSNQPQHF.

V and J are TRBV4-2 and TRBJ2-5, with TRBD2 identical over 8 bases. CDR1 is LGHNA, CDR2 YNFKEQ, per germline. The CDR3 extends over 16 amino acids. With V trimmed by 4 bases and J by 1 base, 8 bases remained unmatched. The CDR3 region is CASSPNRGLGQETQYF. In nucleotides, the CDR3 is TGTGCCAGCAGCCCGAACCGGGGACTAGGCCAAGAGACCCAGTACTTC.

There are a few counts of this clone. V is TRBV29-1 and J is TRBJ1-2; no firm D call. CDR3 length: 11 amino acids. Per germline, CDR1 SQVTM and CDR2 ANQGSEA. V gave up 3 bases and J gave up 1 base, with 3 bases separating them. CDR3 bases: TGCAGCGTTGACAGTAACTATGGCTACACCTTC. As protein: CSVDSNYGYTF.

The chain links TRBV7-8 to TRBJ1-1, with D perhaps matching TRBD1 (6 bases). This CDR3 comprises 14 residues. V was clipped by 7 bases and J by 7 bases, with 19 bases between them. Germline CDR1 is SGHVS and CDR2 is FQNEAQ. The CDR3 region has the DNA TGTGCCAGCATCAACAGGGAGGGGGGAAGTGAAGCTTTCTTT. Its protein product is CASINREGGSEAFF.

V usage is TRBV6-1 and J usage is TRBJ2-7; 9 positions agree with TRBD1. The ends lost 5 bases at V and 5 bases at J; junction bases unmatched: 7. Germline CDR1 is MNHNS and CDR2 is SASEGT. CDR3 length: 14 amino acids. CDR3 DNA: TGTGCCAGCAGTCTACGGACAGGGGTCAACGAGCAGTACTTC. Its translation: CASSLRTGVNEQYF.

This sequence joins TRBV27 and TRBJ2-1; 11 nucleotides line up with TRBD2. The J segment lost 5 bases and the V segment lost 4 bases, leaving 13 bases of the junction unmatched. Germline-derived CDR1 and CDR2 are MNHEY and SMNVEV (reference sequence). CDR3 length equals 18 residues. Here the CDR3 DNA reads TGTGCCAGCAGTTCAGGAGGGGCGCCGGGACTAGCGGACAATGAGCAGTTCTTC. Translating gives CASSSGGAPGLADNEQFF.

V and J are TRBV5-4 and TRBJ2-1, with 10 bases aligning to TRBD2. This CDR3 region has 14 residues. CDR1 and CDR2 (germline): SGHNT, YYREEE (reference sequence). V lost 5 bases, J lost 3 bases, and 2 bases stayed unmatched. The CDR3, as DNA: TGTGCCAGCAGGATAGCGGGAGGCTACAATGAGCAGTTCTTC. This translates into CASRIAGGYNEQFF.

This sequence joins TRBV28 and TRBJ1-2; maybe TRBD1 (5 bases). CDR1 is MDHEN, CDR2 SYDVKM, per germline. The V end lost 7 bases, the J end lost 6 bases, and 15 bases lay between the germline ends. CDR3 length: 13 residues. For the CDR3, the DNA is TGTGCCAGCACCATTCCGGGGGTTGATGGCTACACCTTC. The encoded protein is CASTIPGVDGYTF.